This record concerns one TCR beta chain sequence. Its antigen is not yet known. No base qualities exist here, and no much larger clone lies one base off it. TCRbeta CDR3 regions were amplified from genomic DNA using the immunoSEQ Assay, a bias-controlled multiplex PCR. As for how the authors treated the data: The number of nucleated cells in each sample was estimated by amplification of reference gene primers within the assay. To quantify the absolute abundance of each unique TCRbeta CDR3 rearrangement, sequence reads were collapsed and filtered. For each sample, productive Simpson clonality was calculated by taking the square root of Simpson's diversity index across productive rearrangements. The clones in this table, taken by TCRdb from immuneACCESS, are in-frame only. Not every clone is retained; where verified, under half of the shortfall comes from an unresolved V gene, and the cause of the rest is unknown. Clonal size and the V and J genes are those of that table, whereas D and trimming came from the DNA. For this sample the table gives 490,000 or so clones, of which less than 90% were detected only once. The top ten clonotypes cover 6.5% to 8.5% of the sample.

V loses 5 bases of germline sequence and J loses 3 bases, and the interval between the two ends is 14 bases. From the germline V gene (reference sequence), CDR1 is LNHDA and CDR2 is SQIVND. The CDR3 measures 16 amino acids from cysteine to phenylalanine. Left in the record is the CDR3 DNA by itself, 48 bases read in frame from the first base. Participants in the prospective study were enrolled through a virtual design, were aged about 18 to 100 years, and lived in fewer than 30 United States geographic areas. Cohort assignment in the prospective study relied on participant-reported clinical history from a screening survey and a study questionnaire. ImmuneRACE Cohort 3 recovered participants were defined by two consecutive negative NP/OP PCR tests, healthcare professional clearance, or symptom resolution. In the prospective study, whole blood, serum and a nasopharyngeal or oropharyngeal swab were collected from each participant by mobile phlebotomists. Additional blood draws and questionnaires over an approximately two-month period could optionally be provided by prospective study participants. Blood samples from the prospective study were shipped frozen or at room temperature prior to DNA extraction.

These data originate in a study of blood T cell repertoires in COVID-19 (dated by TCRdb to the early 2020s). As for the study more broadly: Samples from collaborators originated in the United States, Italy and Spain and spanned both the acute and convalescent phases of COVID-19. A freely available public database, intended as a resource for researchers studying the immune response to SARS-CoV-2, is where the repertoires were released. The samples were drawn from two sources: the first 160 participants of the ongoing ImmuneRACE study, and 1,000 to 1,500 subjects contributed by 6 global collaborators. HLA class I and class II types, where available, came from metadata supplied by the sample provider rather than from assay-based typing. The dataset comprised deeply sampled blood TCRbeta repertoires from subjects exposed to, actively infected with, or recovered from COVID-19. Nearly every sample came with metadata listing a de-identified subject ID, COVID-19 status, age in years and sex. The material from the prospective study consisted of cDNA or gDNA derived from T cells, B-cell-depleted T cells, or PBMCs. Overall results and qualifications from the work: The amount of clinical and demographic metadata varied by source and participant and was provided uncurated.

Specimen: PBMCs or T cells enriched from blood (not recorded which). The V and J segments used are TRBV19 and TRBJ1-6; perhaps TRBD1 is the D gene, with 6 bases matching. This receptor was identified in a woman in her sixties who had recovered from COVID-19. The CDR3: CASSSRTVGYNSPLHF. The nucleotides read TGTGCCAGTAGTTCGCGGACAGTAGGCTATAATTCACCCCTCCACTTT.